Sequencing of this TCR beta chain was carried out in a study of T cell repertoires in cytomegalovirus infection. TCRdb re-called the reads with MiXCR, one entry per CDR3 protein. The sample records under 300,000 distinct CDR3 sequences, over 9% being singletons. Study-wide results and caveats: The study found HLA-C-restricted CMV-specific TCR beta clonotypes dominating the ex vivo response.

The CDR3 contains 15 residues. V lost 7 bases, J lost 0 bases, and 10 bases lay in between. CDR1 MDHEN and CDR2 SYDVKM come from the germline V gene. The sample holds many counts of this clonotype. Its specificity is not known. The sequenced sample was PBMCs. This receptor was taken from a human donor in good health (CMV status not recorded). Some clones in this sample may be carry-over from other donors' samples. This chain uses TRBV28 with TRBJ2-6; D gene unclear. The CDR3 loop is CASNPYNSGANVLTF. DNA of the CDR3: TGTGCCAGCAACCCTTATAACTCTGGGGCCAACGTCCTGACTTTC.